Shown below are 20 T cell receptor beta chains from a single sample sequenced in a study of blood T cell repertoires in COVID-19. Libraries were prepared by immunoSEQ multiplex PCR; TCRdb keeps only in-frame clonotypes and omits some of them. Of around 620,000 clones in the sample, over 80% are singletons; the top ten hold under 0.3%. The specimen was peripheral blood. All receptors derive from a young woman with acute or convalescent COVID-19.

V and J are TRBV5-1 and TRBJ2-2, with D unresolved. The germline CDR1 and CDR2 sequences are SGHRS and YFSETQ. This CDR3 is built from 12 residues. Between the trimmed V and J ends, which lost 4 bases and 5 bases, there was a span of 6 bases. The CDR3 DNA reads as TGCGCCAGCAGCCTATCTACCGGGGAGCTGTTTTTT. It is translated as CASSLSTGELFF.

V gene TRBV5-1 combines with J gene TRBJ1-4, with 8 bases fitting TRBD1. The CDR3 totals 16 residues. J gave up 5 bases and V 1 base, and 7 bases lay outside the gene matches. Germline assignment: CDR1 SGHRS and CDR2 YFSETQ. The CDR3 reads CASSLTQGARNEKLFF. In DNA, the CDR3 is TGCGCCAGCAGCTTGACCCAGGGGGCCCGAAATGAAAAACTGTTTTTT.

This clone was observed a handful of times. CDR3 bases: TGCGCCAGCAAACCTCCGGGGACAGGGGGCTTAGGTGAAGCTTTCTTT. Encoded protein: CASKPPGTGGLGEAFF. V usage is TRBV5-1 and J usage is TRBJ1-1; 12 bases are a match to TRBD1. The J segment lost 7 bases and the V segment lost 6 bases, leaving 13 bases of the junction unmatched. The CDR3 contains 16 residues. Germline lookup yields CDR1 SGHRS and CDR2 YFSETQ.

The rearrangement joins TRBV7-9 to TRBJ2-1, with unresolved D. This CDR3 is 13 amino acids long. The V gene lost 4 bases and the J gene lost 5 bases, with 9 bases spanning the gap. Germline V gene lookup returns CDR1 SEHNR and CDR2 FQNEAQ (reference sequence). As DNA, the CDR3 is TGTGCCAGCAGCTCGATTACTAACAATGAGCAGTTCTTC. Translating gives CASSSITNNEQFF.

This clone came up once. V and J are TRBV3-1 (or the pseudogene TRBV3-2) and TRBJ1-3, with D perhaps matching TRBD1 (6 bases). V shed 4 bases and J shed 6 bases, with 16 bases lying between them. This CDR3 spans 15 amino acids. CDR1 and CDR2 (germline): LGHDT, YNNKEL (reference sequence). CDR3 in amino acids: CASSRGGGGINTIYF. CDR3 bases: TGTGCCAGCAGCCGGGGAGGGGGGGGTATAAACACCATATATTTT.

The chain has TRBV2 and TRBJ1-1; TRBD1 aligns across 9 bases. The V gene end was trimmed by 4 bases and the J gene end by 4 bases; junction bases not matched to a gene: 7. The CDR3 is 15 residues long. The V gene's germline CDR1 is SNHLY and CDR2 FYNNEI. The CDR3 sequence is CASSVRGQGSTEAFF. The CDR3 nucleotides read TGTGCCAGCAGTGTTAGAGGACAGGGGAGCACTGAAGCTTTCTTT.

The rearrangement uses TRBV6-5 and TRBJ2-1; tentatively, D is TRBD2 (5 bases). Germline values: CDR1 MNHEY, CDR2 SVGAGI. The V and J ends lost 6 bases and 2 bases respectively, with 8 bases between them. The CDR3 length is 13 residues. The CDR3 DNA reads TGTGCCAGCAGCTCCGGGGCCTACAATGAGCAGTTCTTC. Its translation: CASSSGAYNEQFF.

The chain uses TRBV2 and TRBJ1-2; perhaps TRBD1 as D (5 bases). The V gene's germline CDR1 is SNHLY and CDR2 FYNNEI. The CDR3 contains 14 residues. Trimming pared 6 bases from V and 8 bases from J, leaving 19 bases between. Here the CDR3 reads CASSGTSTGGGYTF. The CDR3 DNA reads as TGTGCCAGCAGCGGGACGTCCACCGGGGGAGGCTACACCTTC.

V and J are TRBV6-2 or TRBV6-3 and TRBJ2-7; D uncertain. This CDR3 is 14 amino acids long. Germline lookup yields CDR1 MNHEY and CDR2 SVGEGT. Trimming removed 0 bases from V and 0 bases from J, with 6 bases in between. CDR3 sequence (DNA): TGTGCCAGCAGTTACTCGGCTGCCTCCTACGAGCAGTACTTC. It codes for CASSYSAASYEQYF.

CDR3 amino acids: CASSRDTAYEQYF. The CDR3 DNA sequence: TGTGCCAGCAGCAGGGACACAGCCTACGAGCAGTACTTC. The chain carries TRBV7-2 and TRBJ2-7, with D possibly matching TRBD1 (6 bases). V lost 5 bases and J lost 2, with 10 bases in between. Per germline, CDR1 SGHTA and CDR2 FQGNSA. CDR3 length: 13 residues.

The V gene is TRBV5-1, the J gene TRBJ1-4; 8 bases match TRBD1. Looked up from germline, CDR1 is SGHRS and CDR2 is YFSETQ. This CDR3 has 16 amino acids. The junction had 2 bases not matched to a gene; V was cut back by 1 base and J by 0 bases. CDR3 bases: TGCGCCAGCAGCTTGACAGGGGGAGCAACTAATGAAAAACTGTTTTTT. Translating it yields CASSLTGGATNEKLFF.

The chain employs TRBV19 and TRBJ1-5; 11 bases align to TRBD1. CDR3 length equals 16 residues. Germline lookup yields CDR1 LNHDA and CDR2 SQIVND (reference sequence). The V segment lost 4 bases and the J segment 2 bases; nucleotides outside the gene matches: 4. CDR3 DNA sequence: TGTGCCAGTAGTACGGACAGGGGGCGAGGCAATCAGCCCCAGCATTTT. This translates into CASSTDRGRGNQPQHF.

The chain is built from TRBV7-8 and TRBJ1-5; tentative D call: TRBD1 (6 bases). Trimming left V 6 bases short and J 5 bases short, with 17 bases between. Germline-derived CDR1 and CDR2 are SGHVS and FQNEAQ. The CDR3 runs 15 residues. CDR3 DNA: TGTGCCAGCAGGGGATCTGGGCAGGGGTATCAGCCCCAGCATTTT. Protein: CASRGSGQGYQPQHF. Combining the CDR3 with reference TRBV7-8 and TRBJ1-5 gives the whole variable domain GAGVSQSPRYKVAKRGQDVALRCDPISGHVSLFWYQQALGQGPEFLTYFQNEAQLDKSGLPSDRFFAERPEGSVSTLKIQRTQQEDSAVYLCASRGSGQGYQPQHFGDGTRLSIL.

This clone has just a few counts. V is TRBV19 and J is TRBJ1-1; D possibly corresponds to TRBD1 (5 bases). This CDR3 is built from 16 residues. Germline loops: CDR1 LNHDA, CDR2 SQIVND (reference sequence). Trimming removed 7 bases at V and 7 bases at J, with 25 bases between. The CDR3 DNA reads TGTGCCAGTACCTCCCTCGGGGGAATATTGGCGGATGAAGCTTTCTTT. Encoded protein: CASTSLGGILADEAFF. The full variable domain, with the rest looked up from reference TRBV19 and TRBJ1-1, is DGGITQSPKYLFRKEGQNVTLSCEQNLNHDAMYWYRQDPGQGLRLIYYSQIVNDFQKGDIAEGYSVSREKKESFPLTVTSAQKNPTAFYLCASTSLGGILADEAFFGQGTRLTVV.

The chain combines TRBV4-1 with TRBJ1-5, with D possibly matching TRBD1 (5 bases). Germline V gene sequence: CDR1 MGHRA, CDR2 YSYEKL. Trimming removed 2 bases from V and 1 base from J, with 15 bases in between. The CDR3 is 17 amino acids. The DNA for the CDR3 is TGCGCCAGCAGCCAATTACCGGGGGTATGGAGCAATCAGCCCCAGCATTTT. It specifies CASSQLPGVWSNQPQHF.

The chain combines TRBV18 with TRBJ1-1, with TRBD1 as a possible D gene (5 bases). The CDR3 consists of 13 residues. Trimming pared 1 base from V and 8 bases from J, leaving 11 bases between. Germline CDR1 KGHSH, CDR2 LQKENI. The CDR3 reads CASSPQFGGEAFF. CDR3 bases: TGTGCCAGCTCACCACAGTTTGGGGGGGAAGCTTTCTTT.

V and J are TRBV7-9 and TRBJ1-5; 7 bases map to TRBD1. V trimming: 1 base; J trimming: 3 bases; junction bases outside the gene matches: 9. The CDR3 contains 17 residues. CDR1 SEHNR and CDR2 FQNEAQ come from the germline V gene (reference sequence). The CDR3 nucleotides read TGTGCCAGCAGCTTAGTTGTAGGGGGACAGTACAATCAGCCCCAGCATTTT. Translation gives CASSLVVGGQYNQPQHF.

The chain is built from TRBV29-1 and TRBJ2-1; D perhaps matches TRBD1 (5 bases). The length of the CDR3 is 14 residues. Germline CDR1 is SQVTM and CDR2 is ANQGSEA. V was clipped by 5 bases and J by 1 base, with 12 bases between them. The CDR3 nucleotides read TGCAGCGTTACTAAAAGGGGATCCTACAATGAGCAGTTCTTC. This translates into CSVTKRGSYNEQFF.

The chain joins TRBV19 to TRBJ1-4, with D possibly matching TRBD1 (6 bases). Trimming removed 7 bases from V and 4 bases from J, with 13 bases in between. Germline V gene lookup returns CDR1 LNHDA and CDR2 SQIVND (reference sequence). This CDR3 contains 14 residues. This CDR3 reads CASKGKGGNEKLFF. The CDR3, as DNA: TGTGCCAGTAAGGGGAAAGGGGGTAATGAAAAACTGTTTTTT.

This sequence joins TRBV6-5 and TRBJ2-3, with 8 bases lining up with TRBD1. V dropped 2 bases and J dropped 7; count of bases not matched to a gene: 8. Germline loops: CDR1 MNHEY, CDR2 SVGAGI. The CDR3 is 15 residues long. Here the CDR3 DNA reads TGTGCCAGCAGTTACGGGCAGGGGGCGGGAAATACGCAGTATTTT. Encoded protein: CASSYGQGAGNTQYF.